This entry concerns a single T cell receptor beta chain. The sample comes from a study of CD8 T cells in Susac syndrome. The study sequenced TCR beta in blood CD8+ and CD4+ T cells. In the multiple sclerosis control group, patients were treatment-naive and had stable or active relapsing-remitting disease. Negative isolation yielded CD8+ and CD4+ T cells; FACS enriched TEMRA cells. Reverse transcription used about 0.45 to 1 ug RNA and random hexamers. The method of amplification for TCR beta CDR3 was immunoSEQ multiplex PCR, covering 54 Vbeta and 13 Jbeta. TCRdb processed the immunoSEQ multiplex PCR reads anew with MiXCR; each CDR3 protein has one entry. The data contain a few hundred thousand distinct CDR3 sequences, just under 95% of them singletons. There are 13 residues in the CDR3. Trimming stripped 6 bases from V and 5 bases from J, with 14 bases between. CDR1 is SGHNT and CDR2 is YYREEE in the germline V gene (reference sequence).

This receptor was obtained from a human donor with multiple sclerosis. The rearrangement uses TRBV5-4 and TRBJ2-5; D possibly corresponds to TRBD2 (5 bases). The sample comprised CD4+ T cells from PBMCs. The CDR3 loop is CASTRVSGETQYF. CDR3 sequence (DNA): TGTGCCAGCACGCGGGTGTCGGGTGAGACCCAGTACTTC. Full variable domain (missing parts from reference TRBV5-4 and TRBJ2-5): ETGVTQSPTHLIKTRGQQVTLRCSSQSGHNTVSWYQQALGQGPQFIFQYYREEENGRGNFPPRFSGLQFPNYSSELNVNALELDDSALYLCASTRVSGETQYFGPGTRLLVL.